This is a list of T cell receptor beta chains from one sample in a study of T cells in Graves' hyperthyroidism and ophthalmopathy. TCRdb analysed the multiplex PCR reads with MiXCR anew, one entry per CDR3 protein. The data hold about 400,000 distinct CDR3 sequences, with over 12% observed a single time. The sequencing input was blood. The source of these receptors is a man between 18 and 35 years old with Graves' ophthalmopathy. Each CDR3 is given with its conserved first and last residue. D genes are given only for firm matches. Rows give clone size only sometimes, using once, few, many, or a class for an expanded clone.

J,V,D,size,CDR3,DNA
TRBJ1-5,TRBV18,.,many,CASSPDSRSNQPQHF,TGTGCCAGCTCACCGGACAGCCGCAGCAATCAGCCCCAGCATTTT
TRBJ1-1,TRBV4-2,TRBD1,once,CAGSLSGTGNTEAFF,TGTGCCGGCAGCCTTTCCGGGACAGGGAACACTGAAGCTTTCTTT
TRBJ2-1,TRBV6-1,.,many,CASSQRLDLNEQFF,TGTGCCAGCAGTCAACGGCTTGACCTCAATGAGCAGTTCTTC
TRBJ2-3,TRBV5-6,.,.,CASSLGAGANTDTQYF,TGTGCCAGCAGCCTAGGTGCAGGGGCCAACACAGATACGCAGTATTTT
TRBJ1-5,TRBV9,.,.,CASSKLGGSNQPQHF,TGTGCCAGCAGCAAATTAGGGGGTAGCAATCAGCCCCAGCATTTT
TRBJ2-7,TRBV5-6,.,many,CASSLQDGYEQYF,TGTGCCAGCAGCCTTCAGGACGGGTACGAGCAGTACTTC
TRBJ1-5,TRBV27,.,few,CASSLQGMRNQPQHF,TGTGCCAGCAGTTTACAGGGTATGCGCAATCAGCCCCAGCATTTT
TRBJ2-1,TRBV5-5,.,many,CASSLRTAYNEQFF,TGTGCCAGCAGCCTTCGGACGGCTTACAATGAGCAGTTCTTC
TRBJ2-1,TRBV12-5,TRBD2,many,CASGFGQRELGNEQFF,TGTGCTAGTGGTTTCGGGCAGCGGGAGCTGGGCAATGAGCAGTTCTTC
TRBJ2-1,TRBV5-1,TRBD1,many,CASSYRDRGGNEQFF,TGCGCCAGCAGCTACCGGGACAGGGGAGGTAATGAGCAGTTCTTC
TRBJ1-1,TRBV5-1,.,many,CASSSGTLGTEAFF,TGCGCCAGCAGCTCCGGGACGTTGGGGACTGAAGCTTTCTTT
TRBJ2-5,TRBV15,.,.,CATSRGSGDQETQYF,TGTGCCACCAGCAGAGGGAGCGGAGACCAAGAGACCCAGTACTTC
TRBJ2-2,TRBV6-5,TRBD1,.,CASSYWGQGGTGELFF,TGTGCCAGCAGTTACTGGGGACAGGGAGGAACCGGGGAGCTGTTTTTT
TRBJ2-2,TRBV12-3/TRBV12-4,TRBD2,many,CASSFWLWTSGSETGELFF,TGTGCCAGCAGTTTTTGGCTGTGGACTAGCGGGAGCGAGACCGGGGAGCTGTTTTTT
TRBJ1-5,TRBV24-1,.,few,CATSADREIQPQHF,TGTGCCACCAGTGCCGATAGGGAAATCCAGCCCCAGCATTTT
TRBJ2-5,TRBV7-8,.,.,CASSFGGAGAETQYF,TGTGCCAGCAGCTTCGGGGGTGCGGGGGCAGAGACCCAGTACTTC
TRBJ2-5,TRBV7-6,.,.,CASTPPAGETQYF,TGTGCCAGCACCCCCCCGGCGGGAGAGACCCAGTACTTC
TRBJ2-2,TRBV11-2,TRBD1,many,CASSLAGQGSGELFF,TGTGCCAGCAGCTTAGCCGGACAGGGTTCCGGGGAGCTGTTTTTT
TRBJ2-1,TRBV7-9,.,few,CASSPTSSLLPHNEQFF,TGTGCCAGCAGCCCCACATCGAGTCTGTTGCCCCACAATGAGCAGTTCTTC
TRBJ1-2,TRBV4-2,.,.,CASSQGELYGYTF,TGTGCCAGCAGCCAAGGAGAGCTATATGGCTACACCTTC
TRBJ2-5,TRBV20-1,.,many,CSATKLAGLQETQYF,TGCAGTGCCACAAAACTAGCAGGATTGCAAGAGACCCAGTACTTC
TRBJ2-3,TRBV20-1,.,few,CSASLQPDTQYF,TGCAGTGCTAGCCTACAGCCAGATACGCAGTATTTT
TRBJ1-5,TRBV6-1,TRBD1,many,CASSKDRDYVQPQHF,TGTGCCAGCAGTAAGGACAGGGATTACGTTCAGCCCCAGCATTTT
TRBJ2-5,TRBV30,.,many,CAWSPATWGTQYF,TGTGCCTGGAGTCCAGCCACCTGGGGGACCCAGTACTTC
TRBJ2-1,TRBV4-1,TRBD2,many,CASSQTFSSGDEQFF,TGCGCCAGCAGCCAAACATTCTCTAGCGGAGATGAGCAGTTCTTC
TRBJ2-1,TRBV7-9,.,.,CASSDTNKGTYEQFF,TGTGCCAGCAGCGATACAAATAAGGGAACCTACGAGCAGTTCTTC
TRBJ2-5,TRBV3-1,.,many,CASSQSTVVETQYF,TGTGCCAGCAGCCAGTCGACGGTGGTAGAGACCCAGTACTTC
TRBJ2-3,TRBV11-2,TRBD1,many,CASSVADPGQGSQYF,TGTGCCAGCAGCGTAGCTGATCCGGGACAGGGTTCGCAGTATTTT
TRBJ2-3,TRBV12-3/TRBV12-4,TRBD2,.,CASSGGAKDTQYF,TGTGCCAGCAGCGGGGGGGCCAAAGATACGCAGTATTTT
TRBJ2-2,TRBV11-2,.,few,CASSPYGGVTGRELFF,TGTGCCAGCAGCCCTTATGGTGGGGTTACTGGGAGGGAGCTGTTTTTT
TRBJ2-7,TRBV11-3,.,many,CASSLRGGGQYEQYF,TGTGCCAGCAGCTTAAGGGGAGGGGGTCAGTACGAGCAGTACTTC
TRBJ1-3,TRBV2,.,many,CASSEGAGNTIYF,TGTGCCAGCAGTGAAGGAGCTGGAAACACCATATATTTT
TRBJ2-1,TRBV27,TRBD2,many,CASTLRRGGSDNEQFF,TGTGCCAGTACCCTTAGGCGGGGGGGGTCGGACAATGAGCAGTTCTTC
TRBJ2-6,TRBV2,TRBD2,many,CASSRPGGLTGANVLTF,TGTGCCAGCAGTCGACCGGGGGGTCTAACTGGGGCCAACGTCCTGACTTTC
TRBJ1-2,TRBV20-1,.,many,CSARDGKNYGYTF,TGCAGTGCTAGAGATGGAAAGAACTATGGCTACACCTTC
TRBJ2-5,TRBV7-9,.,.,CASRETDGEETQYF,TGTGCCAGCAGAGAGACGGACGGGGAAGAGACCCAGTACTTC
TRBJ1-1,TRBV6-2/TRBV6-3,.,many,CASSSRVATEAFF,TGTGCCAGCAGTTCAAGGGTGGCCACTGAAGCTTTCTTT
TRBJ1-2,TRBV29-1,TRBD1,many,CSGRGQDGGYTF,TGCAGCGGCAGGGGGCAGGACGGTGGCTACACCTTC
TRBJ2-3,TRBV18,.,many,CASSPPTPGLRGTDTQYF,TGTGCCAGCTCACCCCCTACTCCCGGTCTGCGGGGAACAGATACGCAGTATTTT
TRBJ1-2,TRBV27,.,few,CASSTGAGGYTF,TGTGCCAGCAGCACCGGGGCGGGGGGCTACACCTTC
TRBJ1-6,TRBV5-4,.,.,CASSSPRLGSNSPLHF,TGTGCCAGCAGCTCCCCTAGACTGGGCTCTAATTCACCCCTCCACTTT
TRBJ2-5,TRBV27,.,few,CASSFDPQETQYF,TGTGCCAGCAGTTTTGACCCCCAAGAGACCCAGTACTTC
TRBJ2-7,TRBV28,.,.,CASSAIGLSFSYEQYF,TGTGCCAGCAGTGCTATAGGGTTGAGTTTCTCCTACGAGCAGTACTTC
TRBJ2-4,TRBV3-1,TRBD2,many,CASSRLAGVRVQYF,TGTGCCAGCAGCCGACTAGCGGGAGTGCGAGTTCAGTACTTC
TRBJ1-6,TRBV11-2,TRBD1,.,CASSPVRGAVNSPLHF,TGTGCCAGCAGCCCTGTCAGGGGGGCAGTCAATTCACCCCTCCACTTT
TRBJ2-2,TRBV25-1,.,.,CASSEYIEGAGELFF,TGTGCCAGCAGTGAATACATTGAGGGGGCCGGGGAGCTGTTTTTT
TRBJ2-5,TRBV29-1,.,many,CSVVMETLSTQETQYF,TGCAGCGTTGTTATGGAGACTCTCTCCACCCAAGAGACCCAGTACTTC
TRBJ2-5,TRBV11-1,TRBD2,many,CASRSGLAGPIQETQYF,TGTGCCAGCAGGTCGGGACTAGCGGGCCCCATCCAAGAGACCCAGTACTTC
TRBJ1-2,TRBV12-3/TRBV12-4,.,many,CASSWTDNYGYTF,TGTGCCAGCAGCTGGACAGACAACTATGGCTACACCTTC
TRBJ2-2,TRBV5-6,TRBD2,.,CASSPAGGLTGELFF,TGTGCCAGCAGCCCTGCGGGGGGCCTCACCGGGGAGCTGTTTTTT
TRBJ2-3,TRBV12-3/TRBV12-4,TRBD1,many,CASSLRTGLDTQYF,TGTGCCAGCAGTTTGAGGACAGGGTTGGATACGCAGTATTTT
TRBJ1-1,TRBV25-1,.,.,CASKKQGGTEAFF,TGTGCCAGCAAGAAGCAAGGGGGCACTGAAGCTTTCTTT
TRBJ2-5,TRBV19,.,few,CASRRGFKETQYF,TGTGCCAGTAGGAGGGGCTTCAAAGAGACCCAGTACTTC